The 29 T cell receptor beta chains below were found in one sample sequenced in a study of sequential checkpoint blockade in melanoma. This sample's treatment: randomized to nivolumab then ipilimumab (arm A) or the reverse (arm B). Sequencing used immunoSEQ multiplex PCR; TCRdb keeps in-frame clones, though not all of them. The sample has 6,000 to 6,500 clones; around half are singletons. The sequences come from CD8+ T cells sorted from blood (inferred from file names), collected from a patient given nivolumab and ipilimumab in sequence. All receptors derive from a human donor with melanoma.

The chain uses TRBV6-4 and TRBJ2-3, with TRBD2 matching 9 bases. The V segment lost 4 bases and the J segment 5 bases; nucleotides outside the gene matches: 4. In germline, CDR1 is MRHNA, CDR2 SNTAGT. CDR3 length: 14 amino acids. CDR3 protein: CASSGTSEGDTQYF. The DNA for the CDR3 is TGTGCCAGCAGTGGGACTAGCGAAGGAGATACGCAGTATTTT.

The chain recombines TRBV6-5 with TRBJ1-4; a weak D match, TRBD1 (6 bases). Per germline, CDR1 MNHEY and CDR2 SVGAGI. V was pared by 8 bases and J by 7 bases, with 17 bases between. The CDR3 runs to 14 residues. The CDR3 spells CASAPGGLGEKLFF. The DNA for the CDR3 is TGTGCCAGCGCCCCGGGGGGGCTGGGTGAAAAACTGTTTTTT.

The rearrangement joins TRBV7-2 to TRBJ2-7, with a possible D match to TRBD2 (6 bases). This CDR3 spans 13 amino acids. Germline loops: CDR1 SGHTA, CDR2 FQGNSA. V shed 5 bases and J shed 4 bases, with 12 bases lying between them. This chain's CDR3 is CASSHTGGYEQYF. DNA for the CDR3: TGTGCCAGCAGCCACACCGGGGGATACGAGCAGTACTTC.

The chain couples TRBV7-6 to TRBJ2-3, with D hard to call. In germline, CDR1 is SGHVS, CDR2 FNYEAQ. The CDR3 runs to 15 residues. V shed 4 bases and J shed 3 bases, with 14 bases lying between them. The CDR3 coding sequence is TGTGCCAGCAGCTCCCCGGCGGATAGGACAGATACGCAGTATTTT. It codes for CASSSPADRTDTQYF.

The chain has TRBV5-6 and TRBJ1-2, with 8 bases fitting TRBD1. This CDR3 region has 12 residues. J lost 4 bases, V lost 5 bases, and 1 base had no gene match. Germline CDR1 SGHDT, CDR2 YYEEEE. CDR3 nucleotides: TGTGCCAGCAGACAGGGGGGCTATGGCTACACCTTC. Translating gives CASRQGGYGYTF.

This chain joins TRBV5-4 and TRBJ1-1; possible D gene TRBD1, 5 bases. Germline CDR1 is SGHNT and CDR2 is YYREEE (reference sequence). CDR3 length: 12 amino acids. The germline V and J ends were trimmed by 6 bases and 3 bases, with 9 bases remaining between them. DNA of the CDR3: TGTGCCAGCATAGGGGAGGACACTGAAGCTTTCTTT. Translation gives CASIGEDTEAFF.

The chain employs TRBV7-9 and TRBJ1-2; no definite D call. CDR1 SEHNR and CDR2 FQNEAQ come from the germline V gene (reference sequence). Deletions cut 5 bases from V and 7 bases from J, with 11 bases between. The CDR3 contains 12 residues. The CDR3 reads CASSPPSGGYTF. CDR3 coding DNA: TGTGCCAGCAGCCCTCCCAGTGGTGGCTACACCTTC.

This chain connects TRBV5-6 to TRBJ2-1; a weak D match, TRBD2 (5 bases). V was pared by 4 bases and J by 7 bases, with 9 bases between. This CDR3 has 12 residues. Germline CDR1 is SGHDT and CDR2 is YYEEEE. CDR3 coding DNA: TGTGCCAGCAGCCCGTGGAGGAATGAGCAGTTCTTC. This translates into CASSPWRNEQFF.

This clone was observed once. The chain employs TRBV4-1 and TRBJ2-2; a weak D match, TRBD1 (5 bases). Germline-derived CDR1 and CDR2 are MGHRA and YSYEKL. The CDR3 totals 13 residues. V lost 7 bases to trimming and J lost 4 bases, with 10 bases between them. The CDR3 spells CASNQGGTGELFF. Written as DNA, the CDR3 is TGCGCCAGCAATCAGGGTGGCACCGGGGAGCTGTTTTTT.

This clone was observed a few times. The chain is built from TRBV28 and TRBJ2-1, with TRBD2 matching 15 bases. CDR1 and CDR2 from the germline V gene are MDHEN and SYDVKM. This CDR3 is built from 18 residues. With V trimmed by 7 bases and J by 5 bases, 12 bases remained unmatched. CDR3 nucleotides: TGTGCCAGCAAGAGGACTAGCGGGGGGGGCGTGGTCGACAATGAGCAGTTCTTC. Its protein product is CASKRTSGGGVVDNEQFF.

As regards this clone: One end of the junction fails to match germline, which may point to a read error. V gene TRBV7-2 combines with J gene TRBJ1-2, with 7 bases aligning to TRBD1. CDR3 length: 15 residues. Germline V gene data show CDR1 as SGHTA and CDR2 as FQGNSA. DNA of the CDR3: TGCGCCAGCAGCCACGACAGGGTAGTTAACTATGGCTACACCTTC. Translation gives CASSHDRVVNYGYTF.

This clone has just one count. This chain uses TRBV27 with TRBJ1-1, with 7 bases that match TRBD1. This CDR3 is built from 14 residues. V lost 7 bases, J lost 1 base, and 6 bases stayed unmatched. The germline CDR1 and CDR2 sequences are MNHEY and SMNVEV (reference sequence). CDR3 in DNA: TGTGCCAGCAAACCCGGGACAGCGAACACTGAAGCTTTCTTT. It is translated as CASKPGTANTEAFF.

The V gene is TRBV6-4, the J gene TRBJ2-3; 8 bases line up with TRBD2. V lost 4 bases and J lost 2; bases outside the gene matches: 5. The CDR3 runs 15 residues. Germline loops: CDR1 MRHNA, CDR2 SNTAGT. DNA of the CDR3: TGTGCCAGCAGTGCCTTAGCGGGGACCACAGATACGCAGTATTTT. Translating gives CASSALAGTTDTQYF.

The chain recombines TRBV25-1 with TRBJ2-5; 9 nucleotides align to TRBD1. The DNA end is more similar to TRBJ2-7, so the J call may be wrong. The CDR3 loop spans 14 amino acids. The germline V gene has CDR1 MGHDK and CDR2 SYGVNS. This CDR3 is CASSEGTGLYEQYF. The CDR3 DNA is TGTGCCAGCAGCGAAGGGACAGGGCTCTACGAGCAGTACTTC.

V usage is TRBV27 and J usage is TRBJ1-5, with a tentative D call TRBD1 (5 bases). The CDR3 covers 14 residues. Germline V gene data show CDR1 as MNHEY and CDR2 as SMNVEV (reference sequence). V was clipped by 5 bases and J by 2 bases, with 10 bases between them. The DNA for the CDR3 is TGTGCCAGCAGTGACCCCAGGGGCAATCAGCCCCAGCATTTT. It yields the protein CASSDPRGNQPQHF.

This clone was picked up one time. This chain uses TRBV5-4 with TRBJ2-5; D is ambiguous. The CDR3 runs to 14 residues. From germline, CDR1 is SGHNT and CDR2 YYREEE (reference sequence). Between the trimmed V and J ends, which lost 0 bases and 2 bases, there was a span of 8 bases. As DNA, the CDR3 is TGTGCCAGCAGCTTGGGGTCTAATCAAGAGACCCAGTACTTC. This gives the protein CASSLGSNQETQYF.

The genes are TRBV9 and TRBJ1-1; 10 bases are a match to TRBD1. The trim removed 3 bases at V and 3 bases at J, leaving 2 bases unmatched. The CDR3 runs to 14 residues. The V gene's germline CDR1 is SGDLS and CDR2 YYNGEE. This CDR3 reads CASSAGTGDTEAFF. CDR3 DNA sequence: TGTGCCAGCAGCGCGGGGACAGGGGACACTGAAGCTTTCTTT.

This sequence joins TRBV2 and TRBJ2-1; TRBD2 might be the D (6 bases). CDR3 length: 16 residues. Germline CDR1 and CDR2: SNHLY and FYNNEI. Trimming removed 5 bases from V and 1 base from J, with 15 bases in between. CDR3 amino acids: CASSYSGGSSYNEQFF. As DNA, the CDR3 is TGTGCCAGCAGTTACTCCGGGGGTTCATCCTACAATGAGCAGTTCTTC.

This clone was detected only once. This sequence joins TRBV6-5 and TRBJ1-3, with 8 bases lining up with TRBD1. CDR1 and CDR2 (germline): MNHEY, SVGAGI. V was pared by 7 bases and J by 4 bases, with 9 bases of the junction left unmatched. The CDR3 runs to 15 residues. The CDR3 sequence: CASTLSGGSGNTIYF. The CDR3 nucleotides read TGTGCCAGCACTTTATCAGGGGGCTCCGGAAACACCATATATTTT.

The chain couples TRBV27 to TRBJ2-7; D is ambiguous. Germline CDR1 is MNHEY and CDR2 is SMNVEV (reference sequence). V was pared by 3 bases and J by 0 bases, with 6 bases between. The CDR3 sequence is 13 residues long. CDR3 residues: CASSLAGSYEQYF. CDR3 sequence (DNA): TGTGCCAGCAGTTTGGCAGGCTCCTACGAGCAGTACTTC.

The chain carries TRBV7-8 and TRBJ2-7; TRBD1 aligns across 7 bases. V dropped 5 bases and J dropped 5; count of bases not matched to a gene: 9. CDR3 length equals 14 residues. Germline loops: CDR1 SGHVS, CDR2 FQNEAQ. CDR3 sequence reads: CASSPRGLGNEQYF. The CDR3 region has the DNA TGTGCCAGCAGCCCCAGGGGGTTGGGGAACGAGCAGTACTTC.

This CDR3 reads CASSFTDGIEAFF. The CDR3 DNA sequence: TGTGCCAGCAGTTTCACCGATGGCATTGAAGCTTTCTTT. The V call is TRBV27, the J call TRBJ1-1; the D is unclear. V was clipped by 3 bases and J by 7 bases, with 12 bases between them. The CDR3 has 13 amino acids. Looked up from germline, CDR1 is MNHEY and CDR2 is SMNVEV (reference sequence).

The chain links TRBV9 to TRBJ2-6; maybe TRBD1 (6 bases). The ends were cut back, 2 bases at V and 0 bases at J, with 15 bases in the middle. Germline CDR1 is SGDLS and CDR2 is YYNGEE. The CDR3 is 18 amino acids. In DNA, the CDR3 is TGTGCCAGCAGCGTGGGGGCCTCACTTAGCTCTGGGGCCAACGTCCTGACTTTC. Translating it yields CASSVGASLSSGANVLTF.

This clone was seen a few times. The chain carries TRBV6-1 and TRBJ2-3; 10 bases are shared with TRBD2. The germline gives CDR1 MNHNS, CDR2 SASEGT. V dropped 3 bases and J dropped 0; count of bases not matched to a gene: 3. The CDR3 is 16 residues long. This CDR3 reads CASSDASGGSTDTQYF. CDR3 coding DNA: TGTGCCAGCAGTGATGCTAGCGGGGGTAGCACAGATACGCAGTATTTT.

This chain connects TRBV15 to TRBJ1-5; weak D call: TRBD1 (6 bases). The CDR3 contains 18 residues. The V end lost 3 bases, the J end lost 2 bases, and 20 bases lay between the germline ends. Germline-derived CDR1 and CDR2 are LNHNV and YYDKDF (reference sequence). The CDR3 region is CATSRDSNTGSGNQPQHF. The CDR3 region has the DNA TGTGCCACCAGCAGGGACAGCAACACCGGTTCCGGCAATCAGCCCCAGCATTTT.

The gene calls are TRBV19 and TRBJ2-1; 8 bases map to TRBD2. CDR3 size: 15 residues. Per germline, CDR1 LNHDA and CDR2 SQIVND (reference sequence). Losses at the gene ends were 5 bases for V and 2 bases for J; bases not matched to a gene: 5. As DNA, the CDR3 is TGTGCCAGTAGTGTGACTAGCGCTACCTACAATGAGCAGTTCTTC. This codes for CASSVTSATYNEQFF.

The rearrangement uses TRBV28 and TRBJ2-3, with D possibly matching TRBD2 (7 bases). V was trimmed by 2 bases and J by 1 base, leaving 19 bases between them. The CDR3 has 18 amino acids. The germline gives CDR1 MDHEN, CDR2 SYDVKM. Here the CDR3 reads CASSLVDLGGGGTDTQYF. The CDR3 DNA reads as TGTGCCAGCAGTTTAGTGGATCTGGGAGGGGGGGGCACAGATACGCAGTATTTT. The entire variable domain, with the rest obtained from reference TRBV28 and TRBJ2-3, is as follows: DVKVTQSSRYLVKRTGEKVFLECVQDMDHENMFWYRQDPGLGLRLIYFSYDVKMKEKGDIPEGYSVSREKKERFSLILESASTNQTSMYLCASSLVDLGGGGTDTQYFGPGTRLTVL.

Comment on this clone: The conserved closing phenylalanine or tryptophan is absent in this CDR3, likely reflecting a read error. The chain carries TRBV7-9 and TRBJ1-2; 7 nucleotides match TRBD1. The V gene end was trimmed by 6 bases and the J gene end by 1 base; junction bases not matched to a gene: 14. The CDR3 covers 17 residues. Looked up from germline, CDR1 is SEHNR and CDR2 is FQNEAQ (reference sequence). The CDR3 sequence is CASRNPGQSSFNYGYTL. The CDR3 DNA follows: TGTGCCAGCAGGAACCCGGGACAGTCGTCTTTTAACTATGGCTACACCCTC.

V gene TRBV7-3 combines with J gene TRBJ1-2; a weak D match, TRBD1 (6 bases). CDR1 is SGHTA and CDR2 is FQGTGA in the germline V gene. Trimming stripped 5 bases from V and 4 bases from J, with 14 bases between. The CDR3 extends over 14 amino acids. The chain's CDR3 is CASSAHGRGYGYTF. The CDR3 DNA reads TGTGCCAGCAGCGCCCATGGCAGGGGCTATGGCTACACCTTC.